Listed here are 31 T cell receptor beta chains from one sample, sequenced in a study of T cell responses to AZD1222 COVID-19 vaccine. This table comes from immunoSEQ multiplex PCR, and its TCRdb copy is limited to in-frame clones, with some not included. The data include over 120,000 clones; the top ten clones carry 2.2%. Specimen: peripheral blood. The receptors come from an adult in good health.

V and J are TRBV2 and TRBJ1-2; TRBD1 matches at 7 bases. Germline V lookup: CDR1 SNHLY, CDR2 FYNNEI. After removal of 6 bases from V and 6 bases from J, the junction contained 13 bases not matched to a gene. This CDR3 is built from 15 residues. CDR3 loop: CASSRHQGGGDGYTF. The CDR3 region has the DNA TGTGCCAGCAGCCGCCACCAGGGGGGAGGGGATGGCTACACCTTC.

The rearrangement joins TRBV9 to TRBJ2-3; possible D gene TRBD2, 6 bases. The germline V gene encodes CDR1 SGDLS and CDR2 YYNGEE. Trimming left V 4 bases short and J 2 bases short, with 26 bases between. The CDR3 has 19 amino acids. The CDR3 loop is CASSPHSPSSGLFTDTQYF. Written as DNA, the CDR3 is TGTGCCAGCAGCCCCCACTCCCCTAGTAGCGGACTCTTCACAGATACGCAGTATTTT.

The chain has TRBV12-3 or TRBV12-4 and TRBJ2-3, with 7 bases matching TRBD1. J lost 3 bases, V lost 6 bases, and 3 bases had no gene match. The CDR3 spans 13 residues. In DNA, the CDR3 is TGTGCCAGCAGAACGACAGGGACAGATACGCAGTATTTT. Amino acid sequence: CASRTTGTDTQYF.

V usage is TRBV19 and J usage is TRBJ2-2; 10 nucleotides align to TRBD1. Germline CDR1 reads LNHDA; CDR2 reads SQIVND (reference sequence). The V gene end was trimmed by 5 bases and the J gene end by 0 bases; junction bases not matched to a gene: 6. This CDR3 contains 17 residues. The CDR3 loop reads CASSPIGTGANTGELFF. CDR3 coding DNA: TGTGCCAGTAGTCCAATAGGGACAGGGGCGAACACCGGGGAGCTGTTTTTT.

V is TRBV19 and J is TRBJ1-5; D is undetermined. Trimming took 6 bases from V and 6 from J, leaving 12 bases between them. The CDR3 is 13 residues long. Germline CDR1 is LNHDA and CDR2 is SQIVND (reference sequence). The CDR3 region is CASRDLRGQPQHF. The CDR3 nucleotides read TGTGCCAGTAGAGATTTACGGGGTCAGCCCCAGCATTTT.

This sequence joins TRBV6-5 and TRBJ1-1, with D possibly matching TRBD1 (5 bases). The CDR3 loop spans 14 amino acids. Germline loops: CDR1 MNHEY, CDR2 SVGAGI. Trimming removed 2 bases from V and 3 bases from J, with 10 bases in between. As DNA, the CDR3 is TGTGCCAGCAGTTACCAGGGTGTCCACACTGAAGCTTTCTTT. Its translation: CASSYQGVHTEAFF.

The gene calls are TRBV6-5 and TRBJ1-2; possibly TRBD1 for D (5 bases). The CDR3 runs 13 residues. CDR1 is MNHEY and CDR2 is SVGAGI in the germline V gene. V was cut by 6 bases and J by 7 bases, with 15 bases left in between. CDR3: CASSPGGVGGYTF. The CDR3 nucleotides read TGTGCCAGCAGCCCCGGAGGGGTGGGTGGCTACACCTTC.

The CDR3 DNA follows: TGTGCCATCAGTGGGGGACAGAGGGCGAACTATGGCTACACCTTC. Protein product: CAISGGQRANYGYTF. The V and J genes are TRBV10-3 and TRBJ1-2, with TRBD1 identical over 7 bases. CDR1 is ENHRY and CDR2 is SYGVKD in the germline V gene. V shed 4 bases, J shed 2 bases, and the junction held 7 bases outside the gene matches. This CDR3 has 15 amino acids.

The chain links TRBV6-1 to TRBJ2-3, with D tentatively TRBD1 (5 bases). Looked up from germline, CDR1 is MNHNS and CDR2 is SASEGT. This CDR3 is built from 16 residues. The V and J ends lost 0 bases and 0 bases respectively, with 10 bases between them. CDR3: CASSEAGAGSTDTQYF. DNA of the CDR3: TGTGCCAGCAGTGAAGCAGGGGCAGGAAGCACAGATACGCAGTATTTT.

This chain links TRBV4-1 with TRBJ2-6; D ambiguous. Germline CDR1 is MGHRA and CDR2 is YSYEKL. The CDR3 spans 17 residues. The V gene lost 1 base and the J gene lost 1 base, with 11 bases spanning the gap. The CDR3 loop reads CASSQGTQVSGANVLTF. The DNA for the CDR3 is TGCGCCAGCAGCCAAGGGACGCAGGTATCTGGGGCCAACGTCCTGACTTTC.

As concerns this clone: The same CDR3 arises from other DNA sequences in this sample as well. V gene TRBV29-1 combines with J gene TRBJ1-1; D may be TRBD1 (5 bases). Germline values: CDR1 SQVTM, CDR2 ANQGSEA. The germline V and J ends were trimmed by 0 bases and 3 bases, with 8 bases remaining between them. The CDR3 length is 13 residues. The CDR3, as DNA: TGCAGCGTTGAAGAGCCCAGGGACACTGAAGCTTTCTTT. Amino acid sequence: CSVEEPRDTEAFF.

The CDR3 sequence: CASSRPTGYNEQFF. CDR3 DNA: TGTGCCAGCAGCCGTCCCACAGGGTACAATGAGCAGTTCTTC. This chain links TRBV11-2 with TRBJ2-1; TRBD1 might be the D (6 bases). Germline CDR1 is SGHAT and CDR2 is FQNNGV. The CDR3 consists of 14 residues. Trimming removed 5 bases from V and 4 bases from J, with 12 bases in between.

The rearrangement joins TRBV5-4 to TRBJ1-1; unclear D gene. The germline V gene encodes CDR1 SGHNT and CDR2 YYREEE (reference sequence). The CDR3 extends over 14 amino acids. The V gene lost 0 bases and the J gene lost 5 bases, with 11 bases spanning the gap. CDR3 DNA: TGTGCCAGCAGCTTGGTAGGCGCCGGGACTGAAGCTTTCTTT. It codes for CASSLVGAGTEAFF. The variable domain in full, completed from reference TRBV5-4 and TRBJ1-1, reads ETGVTQSPTHLIKTRGQQVTLRCSSQSGHNTVSWYQQALGQGPQFIFQYYREEENGRGNFPPRFSGLQFPNYSSELNVNALELDDSALYLCASSLVGAGTEAFFGQGTRLTVV.

This chain links TRBV2 with TRBJ1-2, with D possibly being TRBD1 (5 bases). In germline, CDR1 is SNHLY, CDR2 FYNNEI. Trimming pared 7 bases from V and 5 bases from J, leaving 17 bases between. This CDR3 comprises 14 residues. CDR3 sequence reads: CASTVGTGPYGYTF. The CDR3 region has the DNA TGTGCCAGCACCGTCGGGACGGGGCCGTATGGCTACACCTTC.

The rearrangement uses TRBV5-1 and TRBJ2-7, with D unclear. Deletions cut 6 bases from V and 7 bases from J, with 20 bases between. Per the germline V gene, CDR1 is SGHRS and CDR2 is YFSETQ. The CDR3 has 14 residues. The CDR3 protein is CASKTPGPSGEQYF. The CDR3 DNA reads as TGCGCCAGCAAAACTCCGGGCCCCTCAGGAGAGCAGTACTTC.

The chain joins TRBV15 to TRBJ1-2; 8 positions agree with TRBD1. The CDR3 is 14 amino acids. Germline-derived CDR1 and CDR2 are LNHNV and YYDKDF (reference sequence). The V segment lost 4 bases and the J segment 7 bases; nucleotides outside the gene matches: 8. Here the CDR3 DNA reads TGTGCCACCAGCACCCGGGACAGGTCGGTTGGCTACACCTTC. It encodes CATSTRDRSVGYTF.

The V gene is TRBV5-8, the J gene TRBJ1-5; no firm D call. Looked up from germline, CDR1 is SGHTS and CDR2 is YDEGEE. The germline V and J ends were trimmed by 4 bases and 6 bases, with 17 bases remaining between them. The CDR3 is 15 amino acids. The CDR3 DNA reads as TGTGCCAGCAGCGGGCGACGACCTGAGATTCAGCCCCAGCATTTT. This sequence encodes CASSGRRPEIQPQHF. The whole variable domain, filled in from reference TRBV5-8 and TRBJ1-5, reads EAGVTQSPTHLIKTRGQQATLRCSPISGHTSVYWYQQALGLGLQFLLWYDEGEERNRGNFPPRFSGRQFPNYSSELNVNALELEDSALYLCASSGRRPEIQPQHFGDGTRLSIL.

The rearrangement joins TRBV19 to TRBJ1-1, with a weak D call TRBD1 (5 bases). Germline loops: CDR1 LNHDA, CDR2 SQIVND (reference sequence). This CDR3 contains 15 residues. V lost 6 bases and J 0 bases, leaving 14 bases between the germline ends. The CDR3 sequence: CASRPGPIMNTEAFF. CDR3 in DNA: TGTGCCAGTAGGCCGGGACCGATTATGAACACTGAAGCTTTCTTT. Based on the CDR3 plus reference TRBV19 and TRBJ1-1, the full variable domain is DGGITQSPKYLFRKEGQNVTLSCEQNLNHDAMYWYRQDPGQGLRLIYYSQIVNDFQKGDIAEGYSVSREKKESFPLTVTSAQKNPTAFYLCASRPGPIMNTEAFFGQGTRLTVV.

The CDR3 loop reads CASMGPDERVKLFF. The CDR3 DNA reads as TGTGCCAGCATGGGGCCCGATGAAAGGGTAAAACTGTTTTTT. The rearrangement joins TRBV28 to TRBJ1-4, with D perhaps matching TRBD1 (5 bases). CDR1 is MDHEN, CDR2 SYDVKM, per germline. V dropped 7 bases and J dropped 10 bases, with 19 bases sitting between them. The CDR3 sequence is 14 residues long. Based on the CDR3 plus reference TRBV28 and TRBJ1-4, the full variable domain is DVKVTQSSRYLVKRTGEKVFLECVQDMDHENMFWYRQDPGLGLRLIYFSYDVKMKEKGDIPEGYSVSREKKERFSLILESASTNQTSMYLCASMGPDERVKLFFGSGTQLSVL.

The rearrangement links TRBV4-3 to TRBJ1-4, with 9 bases aligning to TRBD1. This CDR3 spans 18 amino acids. Per germline, CDR1 LGHNA and CDR2 YSLEER. V lost 0 bases to trimming and J lost 3 bases; unmatched junction nucleotides: 8. The chain's CDR3 is CASSQDPIQGAPNEKLFF. The CDR3 DNA follows: TGCGCCAGCAGCCAAGATCCCATACAGGGGGCGCCTAATGAAAAACTGTTTTTT.

The chain combines TRBV4-1 with TRBJ2-5; a possible D gene is TRBD2 (7 bases). Germline CDR1 is MGHRA and CDR2 is YSYEKL. This CDR3 contains 17 residues. The germline V and J ends were trimmed by 4 bases and 0 bases, with 18 bases remaining between them. The CDR3 loop reads CASSLIGRGPNQETQYF. In DNA, the CDR3 is TGCGCCAGCAGCCTCATAGGGCGGGGGCCAAACCAAGAGACCCAGTACTTC.

This chain uses TRBV28 with TRBJ1-5; D is unresolved. Germline V gene lookup returns CDR1 MDHEN and CDR2 SYDVKM. This CDR3 spans 16 amino acids. V was pared by 5 bases and J by 0 bases, with 14 bases between. CDR3 in DNA: TGTGCCAGCAGTCGACACCCAGGATATAGCAATCAGCCCCAGCATTTT. This codes for CASSRHPGYSNQPQHF.

For this clone: The same CDR3 can be traced to other DNA sequences in this sample. The chain joins TRBV7-3 to TRBJ1-5, with D possibly matching TRBD1 (6 bases). Germline CDR1 and CDR2: SGHTA and FQGTGA. The CDR3 sequence is 13 residues long. Trimming cost V 5 bases and J 4 bases, with 9 bases left between them. The CDR3 loop reads CASSPGANQPQHF. The CDR3 region has the DNA TGTGCCAGCAGCCCAGGGGCAAATCAGCCCCAGCATTTT.

The rearrangement uses TRBV3-1 (or the pseudogene TRBV3-2) and TRBJ1-2; no reliable D call. Trimming cost V 0 bases and J 3 bases, with 5 bases left between them. The CDR3 length is 13 residues. Looked up from germline, CDR1 is LGHDT and CDR2 is YNNKEL (reference sequence). The DNA of the CDR3 is TGTGCCAGCAGCCAAGACACCTACTATGGCTACACCTTC. Its protein is CASSQDTYYGYTF.

The chain combines TRBV6-5 with TRBJ2-7; D not certain. V was cut by 7 bases and J by 2 bases, with 15 bases left in between. The CDR3 sequence is 14 residues long. CDR1 MNHEY and CDR2 SVGAGI come from the germline V gene. The CDR3: CASNQAVAPYEQYF. CDR3 bases: TGTGCCAGCAATCAGGCGGTAGCTCCCTACGAGCAGTACTTC.

This rearrangement joins TRBV19 to TRBJ1-2; D call uncertain. The V and J ends lost 8 bases and 6 bases respectively, with 7 bases between them. CDR1 and CDR2 from the germline V gene are LNHDA and SQIVND (reference sequence). The CDR3 spans 10 residues. The CDR3 spells CASEQNGYTF. CDR3 nucleotides: TGTGCCAGTGAACAGAATGGCTACACCTTC.

The rearrangement joins TRBV18 to TRBJ1-1; maybe TRBD1 (6 bases). The CDR3 runs 15 residues. V lost 0 bases to trimming and J lost 0 bases, with 8 bases between them. Germline CDR1 and CDR2: KGHSH and LQKENI. CDR3 in DNA: TGTGCCAGCTCACCACCGTCAGGGGTGAACACTGAAGCTTTCTTT. As protein: CASSPPSGVNTEAFF.

The chain uses TRBV6-4 and TRBJ2-3, with 10 bases identical to TRBD2. This CDR3 has 15 residues. The germline V gene encodes CDR1 MRHNA and CDR2 SNTAGT. The V and J ends lost 4 bases and 4 bases, in that order; junction bases with no gene match: 5. The CDR3 region is CASSASGGASDTQYF. For the CDR3, the DNA is TGTGCCAGCAGTGCGAGCGGGGGGGCATCAGATACGCAGTATTTT.

The chain employs TRBV29-1 and TRBJ1-2, with 8 bases fitting TRBD1. J lost 2 bases, V lost 6 bases, and 11 bases had no gene match. This CDR3 is 15 amino acids long. Germline V gene lookup returns CDR1 SQVTM and CDR2 ANQGSEA. The DNA for the CDR3 is TGCAGCGTGACCCCTTTTACAGGGGGAAACTATGGCTACACCTTC. Translating gives CSVTPFTGGNYGYTF. The variable domain in full, completed from reference TRBV29-1 and TRBJ1-2, reads SAVISQKPSRDICQRGTSLTIQCQVDSQVTMMFWYRQQPGQSLTLIATANQGSEATYESGFVIDKFPISRPNLTFSTLTVSNMSPEDSSIYLCSVTPFTGGNYGYTFGSGTRLTVV.

The chain recombines TRBV19 with TRBJ2-3; weak D call: TRBD2 (5 bases). V was trimmed by 7 bases and J by 2 bases, leaving 13 bases between them. Germline CDR1 LNHDA, CDR2 SQIVND (reference sequence). The CDR3 covers 14 residues. This CDR3 reads CASTGETITDTQYF. CDR3 bases: TGTGCCAGTACTGGGGAGACTATCACAGATACGCAGTATTTT.

The V call is TRBV29-1, the J call TRBJ1-5; D is uncertain. Germline lookup yields CDR1 SQVTM and CDR2 ANQGSEA. V lost 7 bases and J 4 bases, leaving 8 bases between the germline ends. The CDR3 runs 11 residues. The CDR3 bases are TGCAGCGCCACAGATAATCAGCCCCAGCATTTT. The encoded protein is CSATDNQPQHF.